The T cell receptor beta chain described here comes from a study of glioma-infiltrating T cells after dendritic cell vaccination. About the study: Patients had newly diagnosed or recurrent glioblastoma and received dendritic cell vaccines. Patients received autologous tumor lysate-pulsed dendritic cell vaccination between the early 2000s and the early 2010s. Dendritic cell vaccine was injected intradermally three times, biweekly.

Selection required adequate fresh-frozen tumor tissue plus more than two years' survival data. Profiling relied on immunoSEQ multiplex PCR, and the TCRdb table lists in-frame clones only, not all of them. This table holds approximately 36,000 clones, around four fifths found once. This CDR3 comprises 15 residues. Per germline, CDR1 SGHVS and CDR2 FNYEAQ. V lost 5 bases, J lost 7 bases, and 12 bases stayed unmatched. The sequencing here drew on blood, taken before dendritic cell vaccination. The V gene is TRBV7-6, the J gene TRBJ2-7; 9 bases are a match to TRBD1. The receptor comes from a human donor with glioblastoma. The CDR3 loop reads CASSLLGQGRGEQYF. CDR3 nucleotides: TGTGCCAGCAGCCTGCTAGGACAGGGGCGCGGGGAGCAGTACTTC.